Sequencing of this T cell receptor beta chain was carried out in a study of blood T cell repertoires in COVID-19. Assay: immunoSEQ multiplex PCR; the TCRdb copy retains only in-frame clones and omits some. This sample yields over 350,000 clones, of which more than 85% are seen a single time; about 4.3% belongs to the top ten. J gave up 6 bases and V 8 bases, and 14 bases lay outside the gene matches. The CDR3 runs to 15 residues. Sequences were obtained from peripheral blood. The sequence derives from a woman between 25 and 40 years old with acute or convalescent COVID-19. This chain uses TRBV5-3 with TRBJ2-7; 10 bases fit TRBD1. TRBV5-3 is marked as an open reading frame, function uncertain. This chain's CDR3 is CASTPLRDRGFEQYF. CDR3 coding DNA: TGTGCCAGCACCCCCCTCCGGGACAGGGGTTTCGAGCAGTACTTC.